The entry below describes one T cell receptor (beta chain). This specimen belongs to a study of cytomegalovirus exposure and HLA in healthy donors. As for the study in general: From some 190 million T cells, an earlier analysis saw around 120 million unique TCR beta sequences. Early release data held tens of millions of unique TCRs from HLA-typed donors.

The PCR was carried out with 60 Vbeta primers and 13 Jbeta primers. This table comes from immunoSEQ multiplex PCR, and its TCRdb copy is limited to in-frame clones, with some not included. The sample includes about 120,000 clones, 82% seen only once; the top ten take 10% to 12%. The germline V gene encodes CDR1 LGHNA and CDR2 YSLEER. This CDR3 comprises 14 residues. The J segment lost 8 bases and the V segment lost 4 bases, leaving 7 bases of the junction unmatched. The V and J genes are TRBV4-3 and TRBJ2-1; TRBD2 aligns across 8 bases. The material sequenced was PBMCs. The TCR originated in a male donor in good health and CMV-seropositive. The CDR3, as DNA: TGCGCCAGCAGCCCCGGACTAGCTTCTGATGAGCAGTTCTTC. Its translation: CASSPGLASDEQFF.